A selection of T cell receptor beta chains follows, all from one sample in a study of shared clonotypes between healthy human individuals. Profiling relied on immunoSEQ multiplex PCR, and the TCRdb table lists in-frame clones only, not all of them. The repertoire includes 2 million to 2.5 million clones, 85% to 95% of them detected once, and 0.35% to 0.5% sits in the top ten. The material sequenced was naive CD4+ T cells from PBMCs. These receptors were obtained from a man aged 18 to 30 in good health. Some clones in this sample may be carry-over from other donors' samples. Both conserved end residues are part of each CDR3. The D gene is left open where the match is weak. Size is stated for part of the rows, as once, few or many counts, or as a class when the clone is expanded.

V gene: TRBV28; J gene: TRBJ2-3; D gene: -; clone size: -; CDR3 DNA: TGTGCCAGCAGTTCTCAGGGCACAGATACGCAGTATTTT; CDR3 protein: CASSSQGTDTQYF
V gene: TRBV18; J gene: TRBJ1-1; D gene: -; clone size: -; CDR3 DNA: TGTGCCAGCTCACCCAAACAATCATTGAACACTGAAGCTTTCTTT; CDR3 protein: CASSPKQSLNTEAFF
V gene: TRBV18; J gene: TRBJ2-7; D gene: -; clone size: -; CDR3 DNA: TGTGCCAGCTCATCGGGAGAGGGGGTAGGCGAGCAGTACTTC; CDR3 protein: CASSSGEGVGEQYF
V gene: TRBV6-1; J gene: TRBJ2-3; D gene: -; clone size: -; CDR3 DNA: TGTGCCAGCAGTGGTCTAGGGATAGTGGCGGATACGCAGTATTTT; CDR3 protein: CASSGLGIVADTQYF
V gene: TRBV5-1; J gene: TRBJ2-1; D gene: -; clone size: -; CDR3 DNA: TGCGCCAGCAGCATACTAGCCACCTTGAGCTACAATGAGCAGTTCTTC; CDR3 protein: CASSILATLSYNEQFF
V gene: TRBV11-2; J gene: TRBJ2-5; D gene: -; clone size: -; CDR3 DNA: TGTGCCAGCAGCCGACTGGGTCAGGAGACCCAGTACTTC; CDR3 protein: CASSRLGQETQYF
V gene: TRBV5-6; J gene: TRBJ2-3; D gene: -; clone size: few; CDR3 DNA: TGTGCCAGCAGCTTGGATCGGTACACAGATACGCAGTATTTT; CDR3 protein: CASSLDRYTDTQYF
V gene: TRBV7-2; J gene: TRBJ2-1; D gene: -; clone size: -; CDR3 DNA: TGTGCCAGCAGCCTAATAGGGGCCGTCCGCAATGAGCAGTTCTTC; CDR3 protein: CASSLIGAVRNEQFF
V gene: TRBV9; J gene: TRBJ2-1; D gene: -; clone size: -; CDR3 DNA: TGTGCCAGCAGCGTTAGGGACGGGAGAGTGGGGTTGGATGAGCAGTTCTTC; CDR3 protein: CASSVRDGRVGLDEQFF
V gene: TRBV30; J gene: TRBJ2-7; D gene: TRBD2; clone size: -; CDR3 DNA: TGTGCCTGGACGGAAGCGGGACCCTACGAGCAGTACTTC; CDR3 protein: CAWTEAGPYEQYF
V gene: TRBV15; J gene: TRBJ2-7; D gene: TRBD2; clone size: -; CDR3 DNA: TGTGCCACCAGCATTCCAACTCGAGGGGCGGGAGTATACGAGCAGTACTTC; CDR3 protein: CATSIPTRGAGVYEQYF
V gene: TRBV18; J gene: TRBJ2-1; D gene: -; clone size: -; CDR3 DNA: TGTGCCAGCTCACCACCCCCTTACAATGAGCAGTTCTTC; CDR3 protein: CASSPPPYNEQFF
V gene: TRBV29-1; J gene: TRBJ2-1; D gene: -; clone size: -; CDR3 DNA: TGCAGCGCCGCCAGAGATGCTGACAATGAGCAGTTCTTC; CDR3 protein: CSAARDADNEQFF
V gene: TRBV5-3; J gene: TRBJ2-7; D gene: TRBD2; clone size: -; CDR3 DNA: TGTGCCAGAAGCTTGCGGGTCCGGGCTAGCGGATCCTACGAGCAGTACTTC; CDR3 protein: CARSLRVRASGSYEQYF
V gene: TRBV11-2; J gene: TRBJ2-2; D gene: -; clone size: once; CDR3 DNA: TGTGCCAGCAGCTTAGGGCTTTTAGCGAACACCGGGGAGCTGTTTTTT; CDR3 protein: CASSLGLLANTGELFF
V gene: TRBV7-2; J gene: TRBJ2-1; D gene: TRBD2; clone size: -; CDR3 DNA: TGTGCCAGCAGCGTTTACTCCCTAGCGGGAGGGGGGCAGTTCTTC; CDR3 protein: CASSVYSLAGGGQFF
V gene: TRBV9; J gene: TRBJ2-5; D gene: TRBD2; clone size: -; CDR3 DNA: TGTGCCAGCAGCGTAGCTCCAGCGGGGATACAAGAGACCCAGTACTTC; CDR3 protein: CASSVAPAGIQETQYF
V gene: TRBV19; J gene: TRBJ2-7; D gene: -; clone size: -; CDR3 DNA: TGTGCCAGTGCGCAGGGGCCCCCCTACGAGCAGTACTTC; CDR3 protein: CASAQGPPYEQYF
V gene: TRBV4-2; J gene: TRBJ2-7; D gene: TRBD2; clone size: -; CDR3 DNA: TGTGCCAGCAGCCCCGGACTAGCCGAGCAGTACTTC; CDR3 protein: CASSPGLAEQYF
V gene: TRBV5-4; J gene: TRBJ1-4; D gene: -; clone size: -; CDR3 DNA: TGTGCCAGCAGCTTCGGGGGGGTCTCCACTAATGAAAAACTGTTTTTT; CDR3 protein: CASSFGGVSTNEKLFF
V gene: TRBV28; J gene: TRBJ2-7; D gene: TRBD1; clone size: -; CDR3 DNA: TGTGCCAGCAGTTCGACCGGGACAGGGTACGAGCAGTACTTC; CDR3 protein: CASSSTGTGYEQYF
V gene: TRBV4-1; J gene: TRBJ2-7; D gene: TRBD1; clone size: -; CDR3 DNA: TGCGCCAGCAGCCAGCGAACCGGGACAGGGAACTACGAGCAGTACTTC; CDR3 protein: CASSQRTGTGNYEQYF
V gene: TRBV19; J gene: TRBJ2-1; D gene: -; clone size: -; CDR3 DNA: TGTGCCAGTAGGACAGGTCGAAATGAGCAGTTCTTC; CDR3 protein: CASRTGRNEQFF
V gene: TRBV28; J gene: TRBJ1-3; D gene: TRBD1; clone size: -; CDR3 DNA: TGTGCCAGCAGTTTAATTTTTTCAGGGGGCCACTCTGGAAACACCATATATTTT; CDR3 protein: CASSLIFSGGHSGNTIYF
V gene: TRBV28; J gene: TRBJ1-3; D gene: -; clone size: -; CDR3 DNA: TGTGCCAGCAGTTTAGGCAGCTCTGGAAACACCATATATTTT; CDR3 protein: CASSLGSSGNTIYF
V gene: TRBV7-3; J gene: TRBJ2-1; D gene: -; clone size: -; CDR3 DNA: TGTGCCAGCAGATTCCGACTAAGCAGTTACTACAATGAGCAGTTCTTC; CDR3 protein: CASRFRLSSYYNEQFF
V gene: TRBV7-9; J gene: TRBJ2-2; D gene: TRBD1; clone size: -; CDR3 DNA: TGTGCCAGCAGCTTAGCGGTCGGACAGGGGAACACCGGGGAGCTGTTTTTT; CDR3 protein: CASSLAVGQGNTGELFF
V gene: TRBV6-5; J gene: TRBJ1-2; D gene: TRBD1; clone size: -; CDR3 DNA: TGTGCCAGCAGTTACCCGCAGGGGACAGGCCATGGCTACACCTTC; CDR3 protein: CASSYPQGTGHGYTF
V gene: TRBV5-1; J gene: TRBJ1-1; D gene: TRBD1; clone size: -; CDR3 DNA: TGCGCCAGCAGCCCAACGGGACAGGGGTATGAGGACACTGAAGCTTTCTTT; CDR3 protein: CASSPTGQGYEDTEAFF
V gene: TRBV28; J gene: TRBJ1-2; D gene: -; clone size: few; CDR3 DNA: TGTGCCAGCAGTTTATCGGACAGATATGGCTACACCTTC; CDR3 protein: CASSLSDRYGYTF
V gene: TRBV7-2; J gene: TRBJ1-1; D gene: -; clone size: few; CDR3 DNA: TGTGCCAGCAGCTTAGCGCGGAACACTGAAGCTTTCTTT; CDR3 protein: CASSLARNTEAFF
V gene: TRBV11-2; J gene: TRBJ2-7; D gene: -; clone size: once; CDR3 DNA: TGTGCCAGCAGCTTCGGGAGACACGAGCAGTACTTC; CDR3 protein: CASSFGRHEQYF
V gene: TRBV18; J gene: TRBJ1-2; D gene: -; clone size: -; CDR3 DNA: TGTGCCAGCTCACAAGCGAACTATGGCTACACCTTC; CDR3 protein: CASSQANYGYTF
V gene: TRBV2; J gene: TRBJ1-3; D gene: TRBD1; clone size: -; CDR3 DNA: TGTGCCAGCAGTGGACAGGGGACAGACACCATATATTTT; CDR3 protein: CASSGQGTDTIYF
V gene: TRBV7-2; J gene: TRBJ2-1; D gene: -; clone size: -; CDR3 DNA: TGTGCCAGCGGCGAAACTCTGGGCAATGAGCAGTTCTTC; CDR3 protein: CASGETLGNEQFF
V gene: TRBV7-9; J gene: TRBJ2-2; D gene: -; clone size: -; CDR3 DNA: TGTGCCAGCAGCTTAGATACAGGGGAGCTGTTTTTT; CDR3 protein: CASSLDTGELFF
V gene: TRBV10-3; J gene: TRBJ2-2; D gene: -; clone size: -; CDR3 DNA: TGTGCCACCTACGGAACCAACACCGGGGAGCTGTTTTTT; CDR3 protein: CATYGTNTGELFF
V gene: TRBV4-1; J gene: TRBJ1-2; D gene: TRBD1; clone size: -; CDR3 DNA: TGCGCCAGCAGCCAAGAGGGGACAGGAGTCTATGGCTACACCTTC; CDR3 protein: CASSQEGTGVYGYTF
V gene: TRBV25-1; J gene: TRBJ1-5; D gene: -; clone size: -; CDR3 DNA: TGTGCCAGCAGTGGCCGGGACAGCAATCAGCCCCAGCATTTT; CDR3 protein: CASSGRDSNQPQHF
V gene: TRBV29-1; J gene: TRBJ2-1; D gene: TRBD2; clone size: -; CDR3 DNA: TGCAGCGTTGAAGGACTAGCGGGAGGGTTCACCTACAATGAGCAGTTCTTC; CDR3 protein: CSVEGLAGGFTYNEQFF
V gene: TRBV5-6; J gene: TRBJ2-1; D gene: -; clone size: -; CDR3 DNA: TGTGCCAGCAGCTTCCGGGAACGCCTTTACAATGAGCAGTTCTTC; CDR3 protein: CASSFRERLYNEQFF
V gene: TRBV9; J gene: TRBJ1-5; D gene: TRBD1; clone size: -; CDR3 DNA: TGTGCCAGCAGCGCCGGGACAGACCAGCCCCAGCATTTT; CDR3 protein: CASSAGTDQPQHF
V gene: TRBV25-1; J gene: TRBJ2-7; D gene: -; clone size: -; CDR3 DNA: TGTGCCAGCAGTGAAATCAGGGTTGGGTCCTACGAGCAGTACTTC; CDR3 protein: CASSEIRVGSYEQYF
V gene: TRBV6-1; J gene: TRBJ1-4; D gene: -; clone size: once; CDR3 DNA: TGTGCCAGCAGTGTGCAGGAGAGTAATGAAAAACTGTTTTTT; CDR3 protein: CASSVQESNEKLFF
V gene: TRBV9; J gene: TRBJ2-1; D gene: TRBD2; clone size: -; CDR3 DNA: TGTGCCAGCAGCGTTGCCGGGCTAGCGGCAAATGAGCAGTTCTTC; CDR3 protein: CASSVAGLAANEQFF
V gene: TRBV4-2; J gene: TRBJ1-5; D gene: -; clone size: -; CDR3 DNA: TGTGCCAGCAGCCAAGATTTTCAGCCCAATCAGCCCCAGCATTTT; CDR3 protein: CASSQDFQPNQPQHF
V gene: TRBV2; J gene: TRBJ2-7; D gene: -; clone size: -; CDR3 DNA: TGTGCCAGCTGTGGGGACGGGCGGGACGAGCAGTACTTC; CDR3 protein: CASCGDGRDEQYF
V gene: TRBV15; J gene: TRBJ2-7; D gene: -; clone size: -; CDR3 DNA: TGTGCCACCAGCGCCCCGGGCCGCGAGCAGTACTTC; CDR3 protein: CATSAPGREQYF